Listed below are T cell receptor beta chains from one sample, sequenced in a study of T cell repertoires in cytomegalovirus infection. MiXCR, applied by TCRdb to the reads, yields one record per CDR3 protein. The sample includes about 740,000 distinct CDR3 sequences, about a third seen only once; the top ten take 2.5% to 3.5%. The sample comprised PBMCs. The receptor source for this set is a human donor in good health (CMV status not recorded). Some clones in this sample may be carry-over from other donors' samples. CDR3s include the opening cysteine and the closing phenylalanine or tryptophan. Each record gives: J gene, clone size, V gene, CDR3 protein. Clone sizes are given selectively: once, few, many, or a class where the clone is expanded.

J: TRBJ2-7
size: many
V: TRBV7-8
CDR3: CASSLGSGTYEQYF

J: TRBJ2-5
size: few
V: TRBV7-2
CDR3: CASKGLAGGSETQYF

J: TRBJ1-5
size: .
V: TRBV6-6
CDR3: CASSWTGQFNQPQHF

J: TRBJ2-5
size: .
V: TRBV5-1
CDR3: CASTRGGLAGQETQYF

J: TRBJ2-7
size: many
V: TRBV7-2
CDR3: CASSLDRPPSYEQYF

J: TRBJ2-2
size: .
V: TRBV29-1
CDR3: CSVGTLNTGELFF

J: TRBJ2-4
size: .
V: TRBV4-1
CDR3: CASSQDRGGWNIQYF

J: TRBJ1-2
size: .
V: TRBV6-5
CDR3: CATMRGTGGAWWKSYTF

J: TRBJ2-2
size: many
V: TRBV6-5
CDR3: CASSYSSGRALNTGELFF

J: TRBJ1-1
size: .
V: TRBV24-1
CDR3: CATSSLTEAFF

J: TRBJ2-5
size: .
V: TRBV28
CDR3: CASSCRRAGEQETQYF

J: TRBJ2-1
size: .
V: TRBV7-2
CDR3: CASSRGGLAMGFFEQFF

J: TRBJ2-4
size: .
V: TRBV7-6
CDR3: CASSLVGGAKNIQYF

J: TRBJ1-1
size: few
V: TRBV7-9
CDR3: CASSFRGGAFF